Following are 15 T cell receptor beta chains from one sample sequenced in a study of cytomegalovirus exposure and HLA in healthy donors. PCR involved 60 Vbeta and 13 Jbeta primers. Libraries were prepared by immunoSEQ multiplex PCR; TCRdb keeps only in-frame clonotypes and omits some of them. The table lists 150,000 to 180,000 clones, under 80% of them singletons, with 2.1% in the top ten. Sequenced: PBMCs. Receptors were obtained from a man aged 25-40 years in good health and CMV-seronegative.

The chain is built from TRBV7-2 and TRBJ2-7; no clear D gene. Trimming pared 1 base from V and 4 bases from J, leaving 14 bases between. The CDR3 consists of 15 residues. The germline V gene has CDR1 SGHTA and CDR2 FQGNSA. CDR3 sequence: CASSLGTGFVYEQYF. The CDR3 region has the DNA TGTGCCAGCAGCTTAGGCACCGGGTTTGTTTACGAGCAGTACTTC.

This clone came up a few times. Compared with germline, one end of the junction differs, possibly owing to a read error. The chain employs TRBV5-6 and TRBJ1-4; tentatively, D is TRBD1 (5 bases). There are 14 residues in the CDR3. From germline, CDR1 is SGHDT and CDR2 YYEEEE. Written as DNA, the CDR3 is TGTGCCAGCAGTTTGGCGGGGGTGGACGAAAAACTGTTTTTT. It translates to CASSLAGVDEKLFF.

The chain links TRBV7-9 to TRBJ1-1; no reliable D call. Germline assignment: CDR1 SEHNR and CDR2 FQNEAQ (reference sequence). This CDR3 contains 13 residues. Trimming removed 1 base at V and 1 base at J, with 4 bases between. CDR3 nucleotides: TGTGCCAGCAGCTTAGTAGAGAACACTGAAGCTTTCTTT. Translating it yields CASSLVENTEAFF.

This sequence joins TRBV4-3 and TRBJ1-4; D perhaps matches TRBD1 (5 bases). V lost 4 bases and J 5 bases, leaving 17 bases between the germline ends. Germline V lookup: CDR1 LGHNA, CDR2 YSLEER. The CDR3 runs to 16 residues. CDR3 sequence reads: CASSPTEQAKNEKLFF. The CDR3 DNA is TGCGCCAGCAGCCCGACGGAACAGGCGAAAAATGAAAAACTGTTTTTT.

The chain carries TRBV27 and TRBJ2-1; D might be TRBD1 (6 bases). Looked up from germline, CDR1 is MNHEY and CDR2 is SMNVEV (reference sequence). The CDR3 runs to 14 residues. Trimming removed 3 bases from V and 6 bases from J, with 12 bases in between. CDR3 bases: TGTGCCAGCAGTTTGGGCAGGGGCCCCAATGAGCAGTTCTTC. It translates to CASSLGRGPNEQFF.

This sequence joins TRBV6-1 and TRBJ1-1; D remains unclear. Germline V gene data show CDR1 as MNHNS and CDR2 as SASEGT. The CDR3 length is 16 residues. The V gene lost 0 bases and the J gene lost 0 bases, with 11 bases spanning the gap. The CDR3 nucleotides read TGTGCCAGCAGTGAAGCCCACAGCGGGCTGAACACTGAAGCTTTCTTT. Protein sequence: CASSEAHSGLNTEAFF.

The chain recombines TRBV7-2 with TRBJ1-1; TRBD1 aligns across 8 bases. This CDR3 is 14 amino acids long. V lost 6 bases, J lost 4 bases, and 7 bases stayed unmatched. Looked up from germline, CDR1 is SGHTA and CDR2 is FQGNSA. The CDR3 nucleotides read TGTGCCAGCAGTCGCAGGGGGCAGGGCACTGAAGCTTTCTTT. Translation: CASSRRGQGTEAFF.

The gene calls are TRBV5-4 and TRBJ2-5, with 8 bases fitting TRBD2. This CDR3 contains 16 residues. Germline CDR1 and CDR2: SGHNT and YYREEE (reference sequence). V lost 0 bases to trimming and J lost 3 bases; unmatched junction nucleotides: 7. CDR3 sequence: CASSLALGGAEETQYF. Here the CDR3 DNA reads TGTGCCAGCAGCTTGGCTCTCGGGGGGGCCGAAGAGACCCAGTACTTC. The whole variable domain, filled in from reference TRBV5-4 and TRBJ2-5, reads ETGVTQSPTHLIKTRGQQVTLRCSSQSGHNTVSWYQQALGQGPQFIFQYYREEENGRGNFPPRFSGLQFPNYSSELNVNALELDDSALYLCASSLALGGAEETQYFGPGTRLLVL.

A note on this clone: A junction end diverges from the germline sequence, so it may reflect a read error. The CDR3 DNA reads as TGTGCCAGCAGCTCGCGAAGGACAGGCCTCAACTATGGCTACCCCTTC. Translation gives CASSSRRTGLNYGYPF. The J gene is TRBJ1-2, the V gene TRBV5-4; 7 nucleotides match TRBD1. The CDR3 runs 16 residues. Per the germline V gene, CDR1 is SGHNT and CDR2 is YYREEE (reference sequence).

In its sample, this clone was seen once. J is TRBJ2-3 and V is TRBV7-9, with 7 bases that match TRBD1. V trimming: 5 bases; J trimming: 2 bases; junction bases outside the gene matches: 4. CDR1 is SEHNR, CDR2 FQNEAQ, per germline (reference sequence). The CDR3 covers 14 residues. The CDR3 is CASSRGGSTDTQYF. The CDR3 coding sequence is TGTGCCAGCAGCCGAGGGGGCTCCACAGATACGCAGTATTTT.

This clone was seen a handful of times. The same CDR3 is also encoded by other DNA sequences in this sample. The genes are TRBV5-1 and TRBJ1-1, with D perhaps matching TRBD1 (6 bases). The CDR3 contains 14 residues. V lost 4 bases, J lost 1 base, and 11 bases lay in between. Germline assignment: CDR1 SGHRS and CDR2 YFSETQ. CDR3 region: CASSLQTGNTEAFF. Here the CDR3 DNA reads TGCGCCAGCAGCCTACAGACAGGGAACACTGAAGCTTTCTTT.

The rearrangement joins TRBV15 to TRBJ1-1, with 7 bases that match TRBD1. Germline CDR1 LNHNV, CDR2 YYDKDF (reference sequence). Trimming cost V 3 bases and J 11 bases; bases outside gene matches: 12. The CDR3 contains 14 residues. The CDR3, as DNA: TGTGCCACCAGCAGGCTCTCAGACAGGGTCGATGCTTTCTTT. It specifies CATSRLSDRVDAFF. The full variable domain, rest sourced from reference TRBV15 and TRBJ1-1, is DAMVIQNPRYQVTQFGKPVTLSCSQTLNHNVMYWYQQKSSQAPKLLFHYYDKDFNNEADTPDNFQSRRPNTSFCFLDIRSPGLGDTAMYLCATSRLSDRVDAFFGQGTRLTVV.

V is TRBV28 and J is TRBJ1-4; D unclear. In germline, CDR1 is MDHEN, CDR2 SYDVKM. Trimming took off 6 bases at V and 5 bases at J, with 16 bases between the two ends. This CDR3 is 15 amino acids long. In DNA form, the CDR3 reads TGTGCCAGCAGCCCTGCCGGGATGGGAAATGAAAAACTGTTTTTT. It specifies CASSPAGMGNEKLFF. The whole variable domain, filled in from reference TRBV28 and TRBJ1-4, reads DVKVTQSSRYLVKRTGEKVFLECVQDMDHENMFWYRQDPGLGLRLIYFSYDVKMKEKGDIPEGYSVSREKKERFSLILESASTNQTSMYLCASSPAGMGNEKLFFGSGTQLSVL.

The V call is TRBV18, the J call TRBJ1-1; D gene unclear. Germline lookup yields CDR1 KGHSH and CDR2 LQKENI. This CDR3 contains 14 residues. Trimming removed 3 bases from V and 0 bases from J, with 8 bases in between. CDR3 region: CASSPEILNTEAFF. The CDR3, as DNA: TGTGCCAGCTCACCCGAGATCTTGAACACTGAAGCTTTCTTT.

The rearrangement links TRBV6-1 to TRBJ1-5; D might be TRBD1 (6 bases). Germline V lookup: CDR1 MNHNS, CDR2 SASEGT. V was cut by 7 bases and J by 6 bases, with 10 bases left in between. This CDR3 region has 12 residues. The CDR3 DNA sequence: TGTGCCAGCAACAGGGAACCTCAGCCCCAGCATTTT. This gives the protein CASNREPQPQHF.